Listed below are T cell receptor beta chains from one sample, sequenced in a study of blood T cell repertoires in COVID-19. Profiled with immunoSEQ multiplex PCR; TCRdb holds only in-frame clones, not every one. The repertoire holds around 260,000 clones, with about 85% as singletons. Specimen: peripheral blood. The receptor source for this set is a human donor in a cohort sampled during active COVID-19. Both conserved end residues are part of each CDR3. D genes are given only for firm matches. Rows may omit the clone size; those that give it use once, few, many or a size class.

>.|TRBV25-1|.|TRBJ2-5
CASRQGTSGTQYF
TGTGCCAGCAGACAGGGCACCTCGGGGACCCAGTACTTC
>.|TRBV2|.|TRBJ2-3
CASSVSHSTDTQYF
TGTGCCAGCAGTGTTAGCCACAGCACAGATACGCAGTATTTT
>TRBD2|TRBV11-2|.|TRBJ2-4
CASSLGSGSGYIQYF
TGTGCCAGCAGCTTAGGTAGCGGGAGTGGGTACATTCAGTACTTC
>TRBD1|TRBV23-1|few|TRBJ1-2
CASINRDRGFGYTF
TGCGCCAGCATCAACCGGGACAGGGGTTTCGGCTACACCTTC
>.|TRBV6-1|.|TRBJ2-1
CASSEDRDSYNEQFF
TGTGCCAGCAGTGAGGACCGGGACTCCTACAATGAGCAGTTCTTC
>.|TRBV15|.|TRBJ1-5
CATRSGGPNQPQHF
TGTGCCACCAGGAGTGGGGGCCCCAATCAGCCCCAGCATTTT
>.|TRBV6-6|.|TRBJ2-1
CASSTPRGSYNEQFF
TGTGCCAGCAGTACCCCTAGGGGCTCCTACAATGAGCAGTTCTTC
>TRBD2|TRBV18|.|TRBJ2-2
CASSLTSGTDYGELFF
TGTGCCAGCTCCCTGACTAGCGGAACGGACTACGGGGAGCTGTTTTTT
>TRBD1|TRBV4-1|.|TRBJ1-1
CASSQPVWTGGLTEAFF
TGCGCCAGCAGCCAACCGGTCTGGACAGGGGGGCTCACTGAAGCTTTCTTT
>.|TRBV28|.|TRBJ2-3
CASRSSEGGTDTQYF
TGTGCCAGCAGATCCTCGGAAGGGGGCACAGATACGCAGTATTTT
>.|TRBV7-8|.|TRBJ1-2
CASSLGSVGSGYTF
TGTGCCAGCAGCTTAGGTAGCGTCGGCTCCGGCTACACCTTC
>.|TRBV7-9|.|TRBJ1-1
CASSLLLEAFF
TGTGCCAGCAGCTTATTGTTAGAAGCTTTCTTT
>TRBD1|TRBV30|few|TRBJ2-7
CAWSVKGTGAVEQYF
TGTGCCTGGAGTGTAAAAGGGACAGGGGCCGTGGAGCAGTACTTC
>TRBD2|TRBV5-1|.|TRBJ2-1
CASTSDAAGGHSEQFF
TGCGCCAGCACCTCTGATGCAGCGGGAGGTCATAGTGAGCAGTTCTTC
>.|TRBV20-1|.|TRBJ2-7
CSAMGHNEQYF
TGCAGTGCAATGGGACACAACGAGCAGTACTTC
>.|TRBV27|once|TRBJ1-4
CASSSLRSRATNEKLFF
TGTGCCAGCAGTTCCTTAAGAAGCCGGGCAACTAATGAAAAACTGTTTTTT
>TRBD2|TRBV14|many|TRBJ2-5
CASSQGAGEAQYF
TGTGCCAGCAGCCAAGGAGCGGGGGAGGCCCAGTACTTC
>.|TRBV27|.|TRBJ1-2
CASSLRGRGGYTF
TGTGCCAGCAGTTTGCGGGGTCGGGGTGGCTACACCTTC
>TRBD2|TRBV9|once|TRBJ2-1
CASSSSGRNEQFF
TGTGCCAGCAGCTCGAGCGGGAGGAATGAGCAGTTCTTC
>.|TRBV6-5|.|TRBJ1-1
CASNFGTLGGTEAFF
TGTGCCAGCAACTTCGGGACCCTCGGGGGCACTGAAGCTTTCTTT
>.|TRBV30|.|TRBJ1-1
CACQGGGGGAFF
TGTGCCTGTCAGGGAGGGGGGGGAGGAGCTTTCTTT
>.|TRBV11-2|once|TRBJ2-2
CASSPIRGMSTGELFF
TGTGCCAGCAGCCCAATCCGGGGGATGAGCACCGGGGAGCTGTTTTTT
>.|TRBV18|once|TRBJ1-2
CASSQFQGNYGYTF
TGTGCCAGCTCACAATTTCAGGGGAACTATGGCTACACCTTC
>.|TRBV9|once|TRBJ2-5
CASSEVGSRQETQYF
TGTGCCAGCAGCGAGGTAGGGAGCAGGCAAGAGACCCAGTACTTC
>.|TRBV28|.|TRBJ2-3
CASSTSSSTDTQYF
TGTGCCAGCAGTACGAGTTCTAGCACAGATACGCAGTATTTT
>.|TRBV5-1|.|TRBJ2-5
CASRSGIQETQYF
TGCGCCAGCAGATCGGGAATCCAAGAGACCCAGTACTTC
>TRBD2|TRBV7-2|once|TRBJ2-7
CASSLLRGSGNEQYF
TGTGCCAGCAGCTTATTGCGGGGGTCGGGGAACGAGCAGTACTTC
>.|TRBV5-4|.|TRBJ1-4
CASSPGTNNEKLFF
TGTGCCAGCTCCCCCGGGACAAATAATGAAAAACTGTTTTTT
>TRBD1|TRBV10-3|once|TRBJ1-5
CAIMGTGGNQPQHF
TGTGCCATCATGGGGACAGGGGGCAATCAGCCCCAGCATTTT
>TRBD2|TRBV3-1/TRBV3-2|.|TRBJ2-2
CASSQGGLAGGATGELFF
TGTGCCAGCAGCCAAGGGGGACTAGCGGGAGGGGCAACCGGGGAGCTGTTTTTT
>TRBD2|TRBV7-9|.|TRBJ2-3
CASTSIGAGVATDTQYF
TGTGCCAGCACCTCCATTGGAGCGGGAGTCGCGACAGATACGCAGTATTTT
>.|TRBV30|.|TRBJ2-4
CAWSGIQGPQNIQYF
TGTGCCTGGAGTGGAATTCAGGGCCCGCAAAACATTCAGTACTTC
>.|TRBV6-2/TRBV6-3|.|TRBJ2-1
CASSYPVQGLNEQFF
TGTGCCAGCAGTTACCCCGTCCAGGGTCTAAATGAGCAGTTCTTC
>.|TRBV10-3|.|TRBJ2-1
CAISQDTYNEQFF
TGTGCCATCAGCCAGGACACCTACAATGAGCAGTTCTTC
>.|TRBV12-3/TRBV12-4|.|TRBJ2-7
CASSRNPYEQYF
TGTGCCAGCAGCAGGAACCCCTACGAGCAGTACTTC
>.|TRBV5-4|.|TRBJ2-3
CASSWTDGTDTQYF
TGTGCCAGCAGTTGGACAGATGGCACAGATACGCAGTATTTT
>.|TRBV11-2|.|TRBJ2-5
CASSVGQGGGGTQYF
TGTGCCAGCAGCGTCGGACAGGGCGGGGGAGGGACCCAGTACTTC
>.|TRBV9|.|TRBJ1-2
CASSAGSSLSYGYTF
TGTGCCAGCAGCGCGGGATCATCCTTGAGCTATGGCTACACCTTC
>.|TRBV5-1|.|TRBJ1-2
CASSLGGEPRYGYTF
TGCGCCAGCAGCTTGGGCGGGGAACCTCGATATGGCTACACCTTC
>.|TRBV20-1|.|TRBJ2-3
CSARGGIEYF
TGCAGTGCTAGGGGGGGAATAGAGTATTTT
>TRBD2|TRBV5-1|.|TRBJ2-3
CASSFWGSSGGTDTQYF
TGCGCCAGCAGCTTTTGGGGATCTAGCGGGGGCACAGATACGCAGTATTTT
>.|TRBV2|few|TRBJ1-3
CASSVLGQTVGTGNTIYF
TGTGCCAGCAGTGTACTAGGACAGACTGTTGGAACTGGAAACACCATATATTTT
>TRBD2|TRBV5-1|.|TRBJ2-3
CASSQSLDGTSVKTDTQYF
TGCGCCAGCAGCCAGTCCCTGGACGGGACTAGCGTTAAAACAGATACGCAGTATTTT
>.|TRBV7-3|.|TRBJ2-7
CASSTTAGATEQYF
TGTGCCAGCAGCACAACGGCCGGAGCAACAGAGCAGTACTTC
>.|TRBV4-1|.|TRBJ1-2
CASSQLGLYGYTF
TGCGCCAGCAGCCAACTGGGGCTCTATGGCTACACCTTC